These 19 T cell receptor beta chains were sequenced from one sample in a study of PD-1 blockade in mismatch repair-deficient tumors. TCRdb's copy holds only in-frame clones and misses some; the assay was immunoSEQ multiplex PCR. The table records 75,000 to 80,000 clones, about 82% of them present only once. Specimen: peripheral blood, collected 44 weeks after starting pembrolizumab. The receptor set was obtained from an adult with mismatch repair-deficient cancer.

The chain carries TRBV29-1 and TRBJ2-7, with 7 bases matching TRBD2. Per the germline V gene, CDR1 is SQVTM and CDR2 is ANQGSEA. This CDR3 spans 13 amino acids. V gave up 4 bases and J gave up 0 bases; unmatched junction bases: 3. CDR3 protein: CSVASGYSYEQYF. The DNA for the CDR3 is TGCAGCGTTGCTAGCGGTTACTCCTACGAGCAGTACTTC.

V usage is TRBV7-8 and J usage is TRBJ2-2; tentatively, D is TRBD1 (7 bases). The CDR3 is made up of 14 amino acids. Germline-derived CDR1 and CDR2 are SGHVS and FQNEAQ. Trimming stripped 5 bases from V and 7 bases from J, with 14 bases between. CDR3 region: CASSTQGGNGELFF. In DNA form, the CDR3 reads TGTGCCAGCAGCACCCAGGGGGGAAACGGGGAGCTGTTTTTT.

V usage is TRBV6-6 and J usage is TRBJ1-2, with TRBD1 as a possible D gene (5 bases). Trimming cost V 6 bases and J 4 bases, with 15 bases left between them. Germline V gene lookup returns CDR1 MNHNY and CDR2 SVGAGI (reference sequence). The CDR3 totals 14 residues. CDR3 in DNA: TGTGCCAGCAGAAGTGAAGGGAGGGGCTATGGCTACACCTTC. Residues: CASRSEGRGYGYTF.

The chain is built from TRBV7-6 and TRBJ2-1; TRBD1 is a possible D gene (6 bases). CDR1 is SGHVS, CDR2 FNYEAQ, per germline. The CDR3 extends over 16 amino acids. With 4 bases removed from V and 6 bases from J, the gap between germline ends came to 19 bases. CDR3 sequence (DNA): TGTGCCAGCAGCTCCCGGGCAGGGGATCTTATCAATGAGCAGTTCTTC. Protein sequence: CASSSRAGDLINEQFF.

The CDR3, as DNA: TGCGCCAGCAGCCAATCGACAGATTCTAGCACAGATACGCAGTATTTT. Its translation is CASSQSTDSSTDTQYF. The chain uses TRBV4-3 and TRBJ2-3, with D maybe TRBD1 (5 bases). CDR1 LGHNA and CDR2 YSLEER come from the germline V gene. The CDR3 is 16 amino acids. Between the trimmed V and J ends, which lost 2 bases and 0 bases, there was a span of 12 bases.

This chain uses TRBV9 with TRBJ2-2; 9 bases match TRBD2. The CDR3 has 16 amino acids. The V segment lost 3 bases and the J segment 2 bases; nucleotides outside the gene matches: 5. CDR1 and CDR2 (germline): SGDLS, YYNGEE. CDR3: CASSARTSANTGELFF. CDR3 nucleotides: TGTGCCAGCAGCGCAAGGACTAGCGCTAACACCGGGGAGCTGTTTTTT.

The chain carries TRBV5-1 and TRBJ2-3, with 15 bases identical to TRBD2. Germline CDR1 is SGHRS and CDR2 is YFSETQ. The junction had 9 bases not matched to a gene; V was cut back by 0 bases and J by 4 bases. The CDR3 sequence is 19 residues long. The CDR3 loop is CASSLGTRTSGRASDTQYF. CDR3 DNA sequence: TGCGCCAGCAGCTTGGGGACGAGGACTAGCGGGAGGGCGTCAGATACGCAGTATTTT.

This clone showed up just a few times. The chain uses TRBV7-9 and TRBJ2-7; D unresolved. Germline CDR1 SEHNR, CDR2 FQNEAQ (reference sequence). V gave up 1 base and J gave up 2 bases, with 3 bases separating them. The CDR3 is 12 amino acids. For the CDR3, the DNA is TGTGCCAGCAGCTTAGAGCCCTACGAGCAGTACTTC. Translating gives CASSLEPYEQYF.

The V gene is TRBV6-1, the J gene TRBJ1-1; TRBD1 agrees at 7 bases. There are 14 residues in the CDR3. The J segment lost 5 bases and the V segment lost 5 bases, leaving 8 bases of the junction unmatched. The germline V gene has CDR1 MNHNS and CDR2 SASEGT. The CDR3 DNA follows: TGTGCCAGCAGTTATTTGAGGGGGCAGACTGAAGCTTTCTTT. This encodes CASSYLRGQTEAFF.

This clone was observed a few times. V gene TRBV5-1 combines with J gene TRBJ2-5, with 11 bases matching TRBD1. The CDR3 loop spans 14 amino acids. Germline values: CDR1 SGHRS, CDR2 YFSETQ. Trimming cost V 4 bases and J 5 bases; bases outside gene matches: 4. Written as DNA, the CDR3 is TGCGCCAGCAGCAGGACAGGGGGCGAGGAGACCCAGTACTTC. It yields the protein CASSRTGGEETQYF.

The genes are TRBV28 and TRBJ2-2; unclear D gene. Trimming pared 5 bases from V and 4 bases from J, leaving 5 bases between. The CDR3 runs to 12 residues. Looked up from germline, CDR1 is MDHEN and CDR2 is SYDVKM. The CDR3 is CASSLGTGELFF. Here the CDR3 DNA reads TGTGCCAGCAGTCTAGGCACCGGGGAGCTGTTTTTT.

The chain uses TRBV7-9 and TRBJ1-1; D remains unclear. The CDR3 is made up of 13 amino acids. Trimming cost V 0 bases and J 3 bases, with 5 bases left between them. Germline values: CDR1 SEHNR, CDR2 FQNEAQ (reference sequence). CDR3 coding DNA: TGTGCCAGCAGCTTAGCGCTTGACACTGAAGCTTTCTTT. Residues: CASSLALDTEAFF.

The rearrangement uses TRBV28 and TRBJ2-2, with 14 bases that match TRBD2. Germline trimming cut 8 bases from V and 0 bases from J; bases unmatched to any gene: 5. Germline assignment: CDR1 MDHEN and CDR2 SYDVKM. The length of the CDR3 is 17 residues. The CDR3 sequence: CASLRLAGGPNTGELFF. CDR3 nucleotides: TGTGCCAGCCTTCGACTAGCGGGAGGGCCGAACACCGGGGAGCTGTTTTTT.

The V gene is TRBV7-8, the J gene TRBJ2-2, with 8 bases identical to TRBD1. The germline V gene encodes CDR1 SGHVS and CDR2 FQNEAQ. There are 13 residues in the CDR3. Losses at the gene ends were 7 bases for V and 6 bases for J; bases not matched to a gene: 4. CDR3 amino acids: CASTNRGAGELFF. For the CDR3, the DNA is TGTGCCAGCACCAACAGGGGGGCCGGGGAGCTGTTTTTT.

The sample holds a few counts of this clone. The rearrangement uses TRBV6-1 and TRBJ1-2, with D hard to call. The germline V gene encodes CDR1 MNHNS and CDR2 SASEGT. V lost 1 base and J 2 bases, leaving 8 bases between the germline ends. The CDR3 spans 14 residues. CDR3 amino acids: CASSEGQTNYGYTF. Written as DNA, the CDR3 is TGTGCCAGCAGTGAAGGCCAGACGAACTATGGCTACACCTTC.

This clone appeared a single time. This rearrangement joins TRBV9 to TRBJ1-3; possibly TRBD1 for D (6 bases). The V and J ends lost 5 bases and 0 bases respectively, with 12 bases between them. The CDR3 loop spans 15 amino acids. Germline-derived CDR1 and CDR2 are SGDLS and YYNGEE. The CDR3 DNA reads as TGTGCCAGCAGTCCCACAGGGATCTCTGGAAACACCATATATTTT. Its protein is CASSPTGISGNTIYF.

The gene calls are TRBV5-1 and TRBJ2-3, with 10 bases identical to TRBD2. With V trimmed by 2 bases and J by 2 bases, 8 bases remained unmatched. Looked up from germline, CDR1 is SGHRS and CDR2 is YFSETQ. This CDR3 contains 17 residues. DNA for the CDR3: TGCGCCAGCAGCTTCCGTAGCGGGAGGACTACCACAGATACGCAGTATTTT. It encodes CASSFRSGRTTTDTQYF.

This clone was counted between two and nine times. Here the CDR3 reads CASSLAQFGNQPQHF. The CDR3 DNA sequence: TGTGCCAGCAGCTTGGCCCAGTTTGGCAATCAGCCCCAGCATTTT. J is TRBJ1-5 and V is TRBV5-8; D gene unclear. Germline assignment: CDR1 SGHTS and CDR2 YDEGEE. The CDR3 contains 15 residues. Trimming took 0 bases from V and 2 from J, leaving 9 bases between them.

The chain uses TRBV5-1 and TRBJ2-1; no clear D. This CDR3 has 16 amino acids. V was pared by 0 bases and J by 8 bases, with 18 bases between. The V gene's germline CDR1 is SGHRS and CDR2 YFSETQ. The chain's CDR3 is CASSLEAREAVDEQFF. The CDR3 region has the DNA TGCGCCAGCAGCTTGGAGGCGCGCGAGGCGGTCGATGAGCAGTTCTTC.